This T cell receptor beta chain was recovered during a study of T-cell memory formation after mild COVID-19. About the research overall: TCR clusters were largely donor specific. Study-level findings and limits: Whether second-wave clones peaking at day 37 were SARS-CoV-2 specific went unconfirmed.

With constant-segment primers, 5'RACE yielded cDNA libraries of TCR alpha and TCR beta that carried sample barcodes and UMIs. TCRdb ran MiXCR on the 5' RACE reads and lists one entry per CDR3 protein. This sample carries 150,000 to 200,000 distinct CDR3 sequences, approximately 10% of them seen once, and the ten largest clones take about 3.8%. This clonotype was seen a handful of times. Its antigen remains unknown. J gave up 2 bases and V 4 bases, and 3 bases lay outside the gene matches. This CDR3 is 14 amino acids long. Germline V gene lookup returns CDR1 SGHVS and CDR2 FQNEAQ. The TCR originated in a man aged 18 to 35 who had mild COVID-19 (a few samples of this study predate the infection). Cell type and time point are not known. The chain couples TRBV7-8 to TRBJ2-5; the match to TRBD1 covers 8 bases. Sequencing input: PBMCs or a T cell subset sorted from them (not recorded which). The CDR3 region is CASSSRDRQETQYF. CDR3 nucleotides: TGTGCCAGCAGCTCCCGGGACAGGCAAGAGACCCAGTACTTC.